This TCR beta chain was documented in a study of regulatory T cells in long-lasting Graves disease. Study summary: Persistent Graves' disease meant over 5 years of antithyroid drugs with positive TSH receptor antibodies.

Ten or more counts support this clonotype. CDR3 regions were amplified by Arm-PCR using iRepertoire HTBI primers to build TCR beta libraries. MiXCR, run by TCRdb on the multiplex PCR reads, gives a single entry per CDR3 protein. The sample records 350,000 to 450,000 distinct CDR3 sequences, under 25% being singletons. The sample's time point: persistent/refractory GD, antithyroid drugs over 5 years with positive TRAb. Researchers made the TCR library from RNA that was extracted from PBMCs. The TCR sequence derives from a female donor with Graves disease. The specimen comprised peripheral blood mononuclear cells (PBMCs), sampled when the disease was refractory, from a patient treated with antithyroid drugs.

The CDR3 DNA is TGCAGTGCTCGACGAGTCGGCGGGAATTTGGCTGGGGAGACCCAGTACTTC. Translation: CSARRVGGNLAGETQYF. This chain connects TRBV20-1 to TRBJ2-5, with D perhaps TRBD2 (6 bases). CDR3 length: 17 residues. V lost 5 bases and J 5 bases, leaving 27 bases between the germline ends. Germline V lookup: CDR1 DFQATT, CDR2 SNEGSKA (reference sequence).